This T cell receptor (beta chain) was recorded in a study of T cell responses to AZD1222 COVID-19 vaccine. Study in general: Combined were second doses at about 4 or about 12 weeks.

Study results and limitations: Nearly half of spike-specific TCRs reportedly target variant regions that are unmutated in the B.1.351 and B.1.1.7 variants. Only six or seven AZD1222 recipients tested seropositive at baseline. Most donors were white British, females outnumbered males, and clonal diversity was possibly underestimated.

About this clone itself: Its antigen is not identified.

The data were produced by immunoSEQ multiplex PCR, yet TCRdb's version contains in-frame clones alone and is incomplete. The sample has approximately 110,000 clones, about 90% seen once; the top ten hold roughly 3.9%. The receptor comes from an adult in good health. Sequenced material: peripheral blood, taken on day 0 of AZD1222 vaccination.

The CDR3 sequence: CATSDRSAGHYNEQFF. In DNA form, the CDR3 reads TGTGCCACCAGTGATCGTAGCGCAGGGCACTACAATGAGCAGTTCTTC. This chain uses TRBV24-1 with TRBJ2-1; D possibly matches TRBD1 or TRBD2 (5 bases each). This CDR3 contains 16 residues. Germline lookup yields CDR1 KGHDR and CDR2 SFDVKD. Trimming cost V 3 bases and J 3 bases, with 14 bases left between them.